The rows below give T cell receptor beta chains drawn from one sample of a study of radiotherapy plus CTLA-4 blockade in lung cancer. Generated by immunoSEQ multiplex PCR, the TCRdb table keeps only in-frame clones and is missing some. Among about 87,000 clones, more than 75% were seen once, and the ten largest hold roughly a sixth. Sequenced here: peripheral blood, sampled from a patient treated with radiotherapy plus ipilimumab. All receptors derive from a human donor with non-small cell lung cancer that progressed on radiotherapy plus ipilimumab. CDR3s leave out the opening cysteine and the closing phenylalanine or tryptophan.

TRBV27	TRBJ2-4	ASSLTWDRDIQY
TRBV2	TRBJ2-7	ASRNEGALEQY
TRBV5-1	TRBJ2-2	ASRDTYTGELF
TRBV9	TRBJ1-2	ASSVAGESSYGYT
TRBV9	TRBJ1-2	ASSANYGYT
TRBV28	TRBJ1-2	ASRPYQGAIYGYT
TRBV29-1	TRBJ2-7	SVSFDRGYEQY
TRBV30	TRBJ2-2	AWSVPLAGAQYDGTGELF
TRBV29-1	TRBJ2-7	SVGDRGRNLPREQY
TRBV5-1	TRBJ2-7	ASSRSGGSSYEQY
TRBV5-1	TRBJ1-6	ASSLVQGGSPLH
TRBV18	TRBJ2-7	ASSPERRHEQY
TRBV9	TRBJ1-3	ASSPRQGVGNTIY
TRBV10-3	TRBJ2-7	AVRTSGIYEQY
TRBV2	TRBJ2-1	ASSEGLAGGAEQF
TRBV11-1	TRBJ2-5	ASSLVAGSRGGTQY
TRBV2	TRBJ2-1	ASSSLGPVYNEQF
TRBV5-1	TRBJ1-4	ASSSGQGKEKLF
TRBV30	TRBJ1-6	AWSVYVGRGNNSPLH
TRBV6-1	TRBJ1-3	ASSELPGGSGNTIY
TRBV19	TRBJ2-7	ASGRGSDTYEQY
TRBV9	TRBJ2-5	ASSGTGGAETQY